This T cell receptor (beta chain) comes out of a study of blood T cell repertoires in COVID-19. Per germline, CDR1 KGHSY and CDR2 FQNENV. The CDR3 has 14 residues. The V and J ends lost 2 bases and 4 bases respectively, with 11 bases between them. Data came from immunoSEQ multiplex PCR; TCRdb stores just in-frame clones and leaves some out. Among tens of thousands of clones, 80% to 90% were seen once, and the ten largest hold 5.5% to 8.5%. The sequence came from a woman of 80 years or more with active COVID-19. This sequence joins TRBV16 and TRBJ1-2; D perhaps matches TRBD1 (6 bases). Sample: peripheral blood. As DNA, the CDR3 is TGTGCCAGCAGCCAAGGGGACAAGATCTATGGCTACACCTTC. Residues: CASSQGDKIYGYTF.